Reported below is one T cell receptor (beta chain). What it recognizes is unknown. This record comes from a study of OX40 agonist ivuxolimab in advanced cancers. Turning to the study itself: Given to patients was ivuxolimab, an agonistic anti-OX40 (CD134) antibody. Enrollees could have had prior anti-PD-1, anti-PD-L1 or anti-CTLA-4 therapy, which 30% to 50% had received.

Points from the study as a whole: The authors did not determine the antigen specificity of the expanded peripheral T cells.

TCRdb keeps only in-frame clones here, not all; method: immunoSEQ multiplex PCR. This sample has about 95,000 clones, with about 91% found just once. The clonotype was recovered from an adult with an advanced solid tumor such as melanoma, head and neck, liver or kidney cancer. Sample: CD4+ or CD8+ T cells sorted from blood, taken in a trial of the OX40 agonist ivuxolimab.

The CDR3 DNA reads TGCGCCAGCAGCCGTGGGACCAAGAACACTGAAGCTTTCTTT. Translation gives CASSRGTKNTEAFF. The J gene is TRBJ1-1, the V gene TRBV4-1, with D possibly being TRBD1 (5 bases). CDR3 length: 14 residues. Trimming took off 4 bases at V and 1 base at J, with 10 bases between the two ends. Germline values: CDR1 MGHRA, CDR2 YSYEKL.